The 10 T cell receptor beta chains below were found in one sample sequenced in a study of T cells after yellow fever vaccination. TCRdb ran MiXCR on the 5' RACE reads and lists one entry per CDR3 protein. The repertoire holds 400,000 or so distinct CDR3 sequences, with roughly a sixth as singletons. Material: PBMCs, obtained before the yellow fever booster vaccination. Source of these receptors: a man between 18 and 35 years old who received the YFV17D yellow fever vaccine.

A few counts support this clonotype. The chain employs TRBV29-1 and TRBJ2-5; a weak D match, TRBD1 (6 bases). This CDR3 is 14 amino acids long. The germline CDR1 and CDR2 sequences are SQVTM and ANQGSEA. Trimming stripped 4 bases from V and 0 bases from J, with 12 bases between. This chain's CDR3 is CSVGDRTDQETQYF. For the CDR3, the DNA is TGCAGCGTTGGAGACAGGACCGACCAAGAGACCCAGTACTTC.

The chain is built from TRBV19 and TRBJ2-1, with 9 nucleotides matching TRBD2. The germline V gene has CDR1 LNHDA and CDR2 SQIVND (reference sequence). This CDR3 is built from 15 residues. V lost 3 bases and J lost 2; bases outside the gene matches: 2. The CDR3 bases are TGTGCCAGTAGTATGGGACTAGCCGCCTACAATGAGCAGTTCTTC. Translating gives CASSMGLAAYNEQFF.

This rearrangement joins TRBV4-1 to TRBJ2-5; the D gene is possibly TRBD2 (7 bases). Trimming stripped 6 bases from V and 2 bases from J, with 13 bases between. Germline lookup yields CDR1 MGHRA and CDR2 YSYEKL. The CDR3 extends over 14 amino acids. CDR3 region: CASRRAGAQETQYF. For the CDR3, the DNA is TGCGCCAGCAGGCGGGCGGGGGCACAAGAGACCCAGTACTTC.

This chain connects TRBV12-3 or TRBV12-4 to TRBJ1-5, with D tentatively TRBD1 (6 bases). The CDR3 extends over 14 amino acids. Trimming removed 3 bases at V and 4 bases at J, with 10 bases between. CDR3 DNA sequence: TGTGCCAGCAGTTTCTCAGGGGCGAATCAGCCCCAGCATTTT. Its protein product is CASSFSGANQPQHF.

This clonotype turned up a few times. This chain connects TRBV7-2 to TRBJ2-7, with a weak D call TRBD2 (8 bases). Germline V gene sequence: CDR1 SGHTA, CDR2 FQGNSA. Trimming removed 5 bases at V and 0 bases at J, with 17 bases between. The CDR3 contains 16 residues. The CDR3 bases are TGTGCCAGCAGCGCCGGGACTAGGGACAGCTCCTACGAGCAGTACGTC. Encoded protein: CASSAGTRDSSYEQYV.

This CDR3 is CASGFTRTGANTEAFF. The CDR3 DNA sequence: TGTGCTAGTGGTTTCACAAGGACAGGGGCGAACACTGAAGCTTTCTTT. The rearrangement uses TRBV12-5 and TRBJ1-1, with 9 positions matching TRBD1. V lost 3 bases to trimming and J lost 1 base; unmatched junction nucleotides: 6. The length of the CDR3 is 16 residues. Germline values: CDR1 LGHNT, CDR2 FRNRAP.

The chain joins TRBV4-1 to TRBJ1-2; D remains unclear. This CDR3 is 16 amino acids long. V lost 0 bases to trimming and J lost 0 bases, with 11 bases between them. Germline V gene data show CDR1 as MGHRA and CDR2 as YSYEKL. CDR3 sequence: CASSQEVEGTNYGYTF. CDR3 sequence (DNA): TGCGCCAGCAGCCAAGAGGTGGAGGGCACTAACTATGGCTACACCTTC.

The V call is TRBV7-2, the J call TRBJ2-5; maybe TRBD2 (6 bases). Trimming stripped 1 base from V and 5 bases from J, with 14 bases between. CDR3 length: 15 residues. The germline V gene has CDR1 SGHTA and CDR2 FQGNSA. CDR3 coding DNA: TGTGCCAGCAGCTTAGTGGGTACCCGGGGGGAGACCCAGTACTTC. Translated: CASSLVGTRGETQYF.

This clonotype was found a few times. J is TRBJ2-3 and V is TRBV5-4; D is perhaps TRBD2 (5 bases). The germline V gene has CDR1 SGHNT and CDR2 YYREEE (reference sequence). V was pared by 2 bases and J by 7 bases, with 11 bases between. This CDR3 has 13 amino acids. DNA of the CDR3: TGTGCCAGCAGCTTCCGCGGGTCAAATACGCAGTATTTT. As protein: CASSFRGSNTQYF.

The chain carries TRBV7-2 and TRBJ1-2; D call uncertain. V was shortened by 0 bases and J by 5 bases, with 13 bases between the two germline ends. Germline V lookup: CDR1 SGHTA, CDR2 FQGNSA. There are 15 residues in the CDR3. The CDR3 sequence is CASSLAQSSTYGYTF. The DNA for the CDR3 is TGTGCCAGCAGCTTAGCCCAGTCCTCAACGTATGGCTACACCTTC.